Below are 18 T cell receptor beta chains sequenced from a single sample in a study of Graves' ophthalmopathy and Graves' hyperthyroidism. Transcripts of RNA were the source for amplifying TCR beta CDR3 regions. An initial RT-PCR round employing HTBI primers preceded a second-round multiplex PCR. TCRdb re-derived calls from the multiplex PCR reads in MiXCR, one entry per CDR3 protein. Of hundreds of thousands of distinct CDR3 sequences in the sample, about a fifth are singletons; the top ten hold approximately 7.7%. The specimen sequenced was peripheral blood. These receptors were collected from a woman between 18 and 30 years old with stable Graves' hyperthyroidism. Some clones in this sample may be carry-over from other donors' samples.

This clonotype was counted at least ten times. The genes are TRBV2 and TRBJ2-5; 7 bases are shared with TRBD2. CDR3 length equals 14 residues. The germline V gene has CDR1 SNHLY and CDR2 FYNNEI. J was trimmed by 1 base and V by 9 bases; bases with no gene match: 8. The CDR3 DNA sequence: TGTGCCAGGAAGAGGGAGGGGACCCAAGAGACCCAGTACTTC. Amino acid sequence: CARKREGTQETQYF.

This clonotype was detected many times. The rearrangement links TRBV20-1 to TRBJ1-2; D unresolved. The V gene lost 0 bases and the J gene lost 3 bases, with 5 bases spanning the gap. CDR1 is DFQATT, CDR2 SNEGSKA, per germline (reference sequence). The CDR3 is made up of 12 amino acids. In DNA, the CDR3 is TGCAGTGCTAGAGAGGAATACTATGGCTACACCTTC. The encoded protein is CSAREEYYGYTF.

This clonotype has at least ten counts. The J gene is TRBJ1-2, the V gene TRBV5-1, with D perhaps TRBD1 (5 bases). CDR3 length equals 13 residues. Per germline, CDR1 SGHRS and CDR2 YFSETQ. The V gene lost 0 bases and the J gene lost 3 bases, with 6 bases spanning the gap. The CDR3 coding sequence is TGCGCCAGCAGCTTGGTAGGGGACTATGGCTACACCTTC. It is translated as CASSLVGDYGYTF.

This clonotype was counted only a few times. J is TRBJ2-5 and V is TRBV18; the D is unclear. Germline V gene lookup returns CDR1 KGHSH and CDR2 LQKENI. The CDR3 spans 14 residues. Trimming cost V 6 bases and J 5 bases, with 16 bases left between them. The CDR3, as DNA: TGTGCCAGCTCTCCGGGCGTAGCTGCGGAGACCCAGTACTTC. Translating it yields CASSPGVAAETQYF.

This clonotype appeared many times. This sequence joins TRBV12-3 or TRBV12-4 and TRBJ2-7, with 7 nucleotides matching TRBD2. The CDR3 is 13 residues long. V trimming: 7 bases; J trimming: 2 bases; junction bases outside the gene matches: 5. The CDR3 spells CASTSAGTYEQYF. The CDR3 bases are TGTGCCAGCACTTCAGCGGGAACCTACGAGCAGTACTTC.

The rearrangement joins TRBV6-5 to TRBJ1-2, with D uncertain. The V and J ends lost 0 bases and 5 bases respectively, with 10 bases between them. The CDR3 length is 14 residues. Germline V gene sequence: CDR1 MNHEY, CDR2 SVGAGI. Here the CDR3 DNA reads TGTGCCAGCAGTTACTCCGATCTCAGATATGGCTACACCTTC. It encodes CASSYSDLRYGYTF.

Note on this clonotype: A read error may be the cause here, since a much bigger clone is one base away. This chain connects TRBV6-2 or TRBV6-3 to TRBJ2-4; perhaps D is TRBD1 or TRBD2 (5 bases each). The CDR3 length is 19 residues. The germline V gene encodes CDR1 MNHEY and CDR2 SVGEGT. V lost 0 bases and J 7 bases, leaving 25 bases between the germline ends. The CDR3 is CASSYSRTGARPGMNIQYF. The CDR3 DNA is TGTGCCAGCAGTTACTCGAGGACCGGGGCTAGGCCGGGGATGAACATTCAGTACTTC.

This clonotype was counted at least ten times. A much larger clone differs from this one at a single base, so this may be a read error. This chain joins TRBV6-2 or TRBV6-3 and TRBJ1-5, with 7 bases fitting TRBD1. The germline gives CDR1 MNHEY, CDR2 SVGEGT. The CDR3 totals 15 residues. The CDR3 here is CVSSYDRGQDQPQHF. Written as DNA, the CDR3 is TGTGTCAGCAGTTACGATAGGGGGCAGGATCAGCCCCAGCATTTT.

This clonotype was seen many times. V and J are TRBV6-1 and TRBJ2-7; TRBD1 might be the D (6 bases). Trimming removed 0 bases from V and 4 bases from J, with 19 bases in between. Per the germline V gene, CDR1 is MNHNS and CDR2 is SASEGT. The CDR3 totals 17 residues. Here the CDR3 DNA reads TGTGCCAGCAGTGAAGCGGGGGAGTACAGGGCCTTTTACGAGCAGTACTTC. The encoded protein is CASSEAGEYRAFYEQYF.

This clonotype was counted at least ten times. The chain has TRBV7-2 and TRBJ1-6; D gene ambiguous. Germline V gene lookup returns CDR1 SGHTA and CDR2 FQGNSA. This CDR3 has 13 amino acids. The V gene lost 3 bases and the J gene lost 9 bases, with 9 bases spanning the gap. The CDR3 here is CASSLLEGSPLHF. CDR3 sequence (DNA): TGTGCCAGCAGCTTGCTAGAAGGTTCACCCCTCCACTTT.

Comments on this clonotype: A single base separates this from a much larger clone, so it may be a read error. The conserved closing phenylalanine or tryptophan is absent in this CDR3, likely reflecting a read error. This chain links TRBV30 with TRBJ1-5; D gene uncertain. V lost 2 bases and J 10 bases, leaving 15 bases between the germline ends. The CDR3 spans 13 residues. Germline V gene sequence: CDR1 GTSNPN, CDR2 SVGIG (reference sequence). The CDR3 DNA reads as TGTGCCTGGAGTAAGGGCGCGTATCTTCCCCAGCATGTT. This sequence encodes CAWSKGAYLPQHV.

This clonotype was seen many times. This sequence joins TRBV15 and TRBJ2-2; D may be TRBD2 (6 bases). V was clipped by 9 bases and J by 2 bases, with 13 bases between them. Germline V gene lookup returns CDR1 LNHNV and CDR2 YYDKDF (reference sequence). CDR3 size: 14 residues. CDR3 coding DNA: TGTGCCACTATGGGACTGGAAAACACCGGGGAGCTGTTTTTT. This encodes CATMGLENTGELFF.

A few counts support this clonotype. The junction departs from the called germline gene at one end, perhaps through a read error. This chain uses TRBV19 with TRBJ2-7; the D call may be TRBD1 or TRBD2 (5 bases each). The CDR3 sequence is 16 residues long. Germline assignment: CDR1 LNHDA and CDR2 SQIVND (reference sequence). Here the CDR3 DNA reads TGTGCCAGTAGTATAGAAGGCAGTTCCGGGACCTACGGGCAGTACTTC. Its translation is CASSIEGSSGTYGQYF. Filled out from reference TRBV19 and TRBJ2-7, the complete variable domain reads DGGITQSPKYLFRKEGQNVTLSCEQNLNHDAMYWYRQDPGQGLRLIYYSQIVNDFQKGDIAEGYSVSREKKESFPLTVTSAQKNPTAFYLCASSIEGSSGTYGQYFGPGTRLTVT.

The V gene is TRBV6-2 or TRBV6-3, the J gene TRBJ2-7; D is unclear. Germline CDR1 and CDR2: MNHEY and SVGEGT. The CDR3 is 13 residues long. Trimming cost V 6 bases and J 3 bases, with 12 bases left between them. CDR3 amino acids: CASSPPWDYEQYF. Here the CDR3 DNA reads TGTGCCAGCAGCCCTCCGTGGGACTACGAGCAGTACTTC.

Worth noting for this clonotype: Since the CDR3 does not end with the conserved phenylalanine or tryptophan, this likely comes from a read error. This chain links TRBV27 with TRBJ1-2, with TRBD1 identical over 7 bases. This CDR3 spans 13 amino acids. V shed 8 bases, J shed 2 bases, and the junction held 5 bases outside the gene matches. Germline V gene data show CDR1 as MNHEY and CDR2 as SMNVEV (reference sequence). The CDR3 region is CASGRDRNYGYTV. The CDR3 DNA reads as TGTGCCAGCGGCCGGGACAGAAACTATGGCTACACCGTC.

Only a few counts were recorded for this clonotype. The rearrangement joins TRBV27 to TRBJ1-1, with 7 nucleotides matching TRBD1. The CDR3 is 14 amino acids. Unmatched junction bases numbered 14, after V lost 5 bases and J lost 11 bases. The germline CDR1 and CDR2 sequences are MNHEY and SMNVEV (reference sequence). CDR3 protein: CASSPFRGGAEAFF. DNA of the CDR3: TGTGCCAGCAGTCCATTCCGAGGGGGCGCCGAGGCTTTCTTT.

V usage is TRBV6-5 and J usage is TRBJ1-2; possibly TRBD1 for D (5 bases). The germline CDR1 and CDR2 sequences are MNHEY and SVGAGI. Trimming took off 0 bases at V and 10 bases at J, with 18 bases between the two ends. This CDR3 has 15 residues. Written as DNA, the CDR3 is TGTGCCAGCAGTTACTCTGGGCCCAGACCCAGGGACTACACCTTC. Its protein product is CASSYSGPRPRDYTF.

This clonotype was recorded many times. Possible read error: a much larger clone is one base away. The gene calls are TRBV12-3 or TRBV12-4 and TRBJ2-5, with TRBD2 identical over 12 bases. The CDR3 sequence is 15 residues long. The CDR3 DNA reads TGTGCCAGCAACCGACTAGCGGGGGAGCGAGAGACCAAGTACTTC. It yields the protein CASNRLAGERETKYF.